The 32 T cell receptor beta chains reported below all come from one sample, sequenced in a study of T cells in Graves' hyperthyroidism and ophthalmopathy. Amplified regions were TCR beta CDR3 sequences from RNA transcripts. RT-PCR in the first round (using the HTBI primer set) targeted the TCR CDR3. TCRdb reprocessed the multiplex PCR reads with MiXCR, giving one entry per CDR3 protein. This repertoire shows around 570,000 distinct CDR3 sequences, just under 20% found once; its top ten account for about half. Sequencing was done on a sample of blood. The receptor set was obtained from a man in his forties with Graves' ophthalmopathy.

CDR3 amino acids: CASSRQGATNEKLFF. As DNA, the CDR3 is TGCGCCAGCAGCAGGCAGGGGGCAACTAATGAAAAACTGTTTTTT. The chain links TRBV5-1 to TRBJ1-4; TRBD1 matches at 7 bases. The length of the CDR3 is 15 residues. Germline V gene data show CDR1 as SGHRS and CDR2 as YFSETQ. Losses at the gene ends were 4 bases for V and 0 bases for J; bases not matched to a gene: 3.

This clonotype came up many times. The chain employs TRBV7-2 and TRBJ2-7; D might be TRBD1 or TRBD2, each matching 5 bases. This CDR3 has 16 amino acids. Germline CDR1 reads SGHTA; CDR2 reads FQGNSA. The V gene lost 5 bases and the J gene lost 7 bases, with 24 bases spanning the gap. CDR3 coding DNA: TGTGCCAGCAGCCCAGTAGGGCCGGGACCCCCGCGGGAGCAGTACTTC. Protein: CASSPVGPGPPREQYF.

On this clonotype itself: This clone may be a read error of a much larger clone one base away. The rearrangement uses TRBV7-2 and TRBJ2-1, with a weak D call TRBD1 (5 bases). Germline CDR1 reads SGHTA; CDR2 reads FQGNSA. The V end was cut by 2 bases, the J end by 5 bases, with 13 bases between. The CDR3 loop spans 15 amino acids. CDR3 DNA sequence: TGTGCCAGCAGCTTAAATCAGGGTTCCCACAATGAGCAGTTCTTC. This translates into CASSLNQGSHNEQFF.

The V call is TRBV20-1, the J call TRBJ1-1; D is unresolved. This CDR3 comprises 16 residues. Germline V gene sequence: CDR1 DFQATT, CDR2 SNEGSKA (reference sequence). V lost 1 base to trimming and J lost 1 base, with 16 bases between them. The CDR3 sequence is CSARGLRIFRNTEAFF. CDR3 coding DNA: TGCAGTGCTAGAGGACTAAGAATTTTTCGGAACACTGAAGCTTTCTTT.

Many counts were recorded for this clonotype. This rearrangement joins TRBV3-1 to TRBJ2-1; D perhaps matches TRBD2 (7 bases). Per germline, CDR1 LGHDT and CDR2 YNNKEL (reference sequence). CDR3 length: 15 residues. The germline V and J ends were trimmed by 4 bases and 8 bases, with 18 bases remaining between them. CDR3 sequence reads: CASSPPRGGRDEQFF. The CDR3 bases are TGTGCCAGCAGCCCGCCGAGGGGGGGCCGCGATGAGCAGTTCTTC.

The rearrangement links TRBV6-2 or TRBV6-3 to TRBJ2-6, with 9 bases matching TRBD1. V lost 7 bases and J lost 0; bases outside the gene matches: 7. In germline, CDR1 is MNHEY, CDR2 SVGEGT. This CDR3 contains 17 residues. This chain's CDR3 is CASTRDRETSGANVLTF. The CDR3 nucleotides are TGTGCCAGCACTAGGGACAGGGAAACCTCTGGGGCCAACGTCCTGACTTTC.

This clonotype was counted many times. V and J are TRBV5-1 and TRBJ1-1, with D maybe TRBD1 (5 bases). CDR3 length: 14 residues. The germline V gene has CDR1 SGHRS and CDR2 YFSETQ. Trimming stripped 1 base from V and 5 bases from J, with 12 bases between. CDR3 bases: TGCGCCAGCAGCTTGCTTTCGGGGGGGACTGAAGCTTTCTTT. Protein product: CASSLLSGGTEAFF.

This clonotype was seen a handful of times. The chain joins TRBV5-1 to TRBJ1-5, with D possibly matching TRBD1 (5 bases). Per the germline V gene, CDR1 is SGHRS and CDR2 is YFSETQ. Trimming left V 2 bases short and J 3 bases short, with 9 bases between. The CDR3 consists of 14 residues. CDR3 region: CASSFDSHNQPQHF. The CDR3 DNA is TGCGCCAGCAGCTTTGACAGCCACAATCAGCCCCAGCATTTT. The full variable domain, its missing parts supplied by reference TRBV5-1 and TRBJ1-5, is KAGVTQTPRYLIKTRGQQVTLSCSPISGHRSVSWYQQTPGQGLQFLFEYFSETQRNKGNFPGRFSGRQFSNSRSEMNVSTLELGDSALYLCASSFDSHNQPQHFGDGTRLSIL.

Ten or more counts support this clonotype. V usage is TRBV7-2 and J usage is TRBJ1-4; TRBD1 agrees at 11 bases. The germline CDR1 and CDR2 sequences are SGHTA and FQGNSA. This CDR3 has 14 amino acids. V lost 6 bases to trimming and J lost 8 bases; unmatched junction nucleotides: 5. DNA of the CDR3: TGTGCCAGCAGAGGGACAGGGGGGGGGGAAAAACTGTTTTTT. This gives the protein CASRGTGGGEKLFF.

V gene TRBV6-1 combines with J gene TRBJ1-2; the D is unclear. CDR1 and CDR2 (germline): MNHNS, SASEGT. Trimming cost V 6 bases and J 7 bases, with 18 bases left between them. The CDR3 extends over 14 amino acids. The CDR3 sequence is CASSPSEGLSGYTF. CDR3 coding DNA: TGTGCCAGCAGCCCGAGCGAGGGTCTCTCTGGCTACACCTTC.

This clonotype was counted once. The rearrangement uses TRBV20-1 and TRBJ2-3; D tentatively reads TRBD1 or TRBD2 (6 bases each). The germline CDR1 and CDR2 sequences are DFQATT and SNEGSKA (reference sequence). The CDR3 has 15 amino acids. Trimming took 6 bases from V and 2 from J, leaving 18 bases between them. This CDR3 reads CSAAWGAPDTDTQYF. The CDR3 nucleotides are TGCAGTGCCGCATGGGGGGCCCCCGACACAGATACGCAGTATTTT.

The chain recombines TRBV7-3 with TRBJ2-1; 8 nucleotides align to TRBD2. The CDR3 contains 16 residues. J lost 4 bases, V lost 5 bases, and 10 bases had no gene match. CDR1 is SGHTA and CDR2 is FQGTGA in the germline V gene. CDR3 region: CASSPGSGGEYNEQFF. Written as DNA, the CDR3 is TGTGCCAGCAGCCCCGGGTCGGGGGGGGAATACAATGAGCAGTTCTTC.

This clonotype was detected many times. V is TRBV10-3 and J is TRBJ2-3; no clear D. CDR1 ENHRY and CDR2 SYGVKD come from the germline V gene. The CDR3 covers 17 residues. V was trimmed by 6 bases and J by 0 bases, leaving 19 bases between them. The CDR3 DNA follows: TGTGCCATCAGCCCCCTGGAAGGGCAGATTAGCACAGATACGCAGTATTTT. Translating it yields CAISPLEGQISTDTQYF.

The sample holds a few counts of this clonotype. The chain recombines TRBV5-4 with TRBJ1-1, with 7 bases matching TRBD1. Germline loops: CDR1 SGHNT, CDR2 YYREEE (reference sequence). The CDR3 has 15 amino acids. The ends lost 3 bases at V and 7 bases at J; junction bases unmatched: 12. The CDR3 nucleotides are TGTGCCAGCAGCTCGGACTCTCCGGGACAGAGTGAAGCTTTCTTT. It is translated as CASSSDSPGQSEAFF.

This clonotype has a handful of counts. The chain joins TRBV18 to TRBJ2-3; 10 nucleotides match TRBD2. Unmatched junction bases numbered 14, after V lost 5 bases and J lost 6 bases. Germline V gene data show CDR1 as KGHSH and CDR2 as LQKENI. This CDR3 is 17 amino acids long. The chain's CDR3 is CASSSPRTSGLGDTQYF. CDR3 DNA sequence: TGTGCCAGCTCATCGCCGAGGACTAGCGGCCTTGGGGATACGCAGTATTTT.

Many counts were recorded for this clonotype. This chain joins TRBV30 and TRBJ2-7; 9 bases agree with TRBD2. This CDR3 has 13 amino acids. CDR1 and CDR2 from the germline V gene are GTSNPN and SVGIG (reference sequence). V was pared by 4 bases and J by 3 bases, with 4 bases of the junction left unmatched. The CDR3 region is CAWTLAGDYEQYF. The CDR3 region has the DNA TGTGCCTGGACTTTAGCGGGAGACTACGAGCAGTACTTC. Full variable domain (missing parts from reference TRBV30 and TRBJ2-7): SQTIHQWPATLVQPVGSPLSLECTVEGTSNPNLYWYRQAAGRGLQLLFYSVGIGQISSEVPQNLSASRPQDRQFILSSKKLLLSDSGFYLCAWTLAGDYEQYFGPGTRLTVT.

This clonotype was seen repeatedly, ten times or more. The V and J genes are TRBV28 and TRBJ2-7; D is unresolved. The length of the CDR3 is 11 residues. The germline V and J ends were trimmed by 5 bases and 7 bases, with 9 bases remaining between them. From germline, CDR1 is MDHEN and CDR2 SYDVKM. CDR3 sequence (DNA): TGTGCCAGCAGTCCCAGCAGGGAGCAGTACTTC. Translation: CASSPSREQYF.

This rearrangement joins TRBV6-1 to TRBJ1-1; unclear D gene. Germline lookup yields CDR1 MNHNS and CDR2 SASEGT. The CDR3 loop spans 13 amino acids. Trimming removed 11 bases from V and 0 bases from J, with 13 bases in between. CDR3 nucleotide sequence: TGTGCCTGCTTTGAGTCGGTGAACACTGAAGCTTTCTTT. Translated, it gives CACFESVNTEAFF.

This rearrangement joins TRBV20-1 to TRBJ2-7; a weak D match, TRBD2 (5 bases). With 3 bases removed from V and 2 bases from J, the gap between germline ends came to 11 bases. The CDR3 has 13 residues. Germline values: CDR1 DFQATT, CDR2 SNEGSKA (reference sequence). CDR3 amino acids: CSASVAGAYEQYF. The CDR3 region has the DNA TGCAGTGCTAGTGTGGCGGGCGCCTACGAGCAGTACTTC.

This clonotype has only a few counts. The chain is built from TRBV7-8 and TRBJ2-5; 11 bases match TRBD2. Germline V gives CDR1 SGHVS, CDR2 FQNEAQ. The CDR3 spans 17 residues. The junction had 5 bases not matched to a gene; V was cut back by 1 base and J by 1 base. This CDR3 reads CASSLGLLAGVQETQYF. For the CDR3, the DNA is TGTGCCAGCAGCTTAGGGTTACTAGCGGGGGTCCAAGAGACCCAGTACTTC.

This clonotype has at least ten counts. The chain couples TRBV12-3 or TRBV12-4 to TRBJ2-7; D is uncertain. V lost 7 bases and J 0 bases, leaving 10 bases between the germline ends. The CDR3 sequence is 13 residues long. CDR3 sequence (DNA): TGTGCCAGCAAACCATGGGGCTCCTACGAGCAGTACTTC. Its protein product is CASKPWGSYEQYF.

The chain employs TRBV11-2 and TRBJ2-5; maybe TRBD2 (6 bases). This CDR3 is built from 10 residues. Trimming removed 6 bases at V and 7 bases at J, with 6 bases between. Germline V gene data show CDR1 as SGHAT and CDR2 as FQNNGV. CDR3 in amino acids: CASRRGTQYF. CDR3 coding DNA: TGTGCCAGCAGGCGGGGGACCCAGTACTTC.

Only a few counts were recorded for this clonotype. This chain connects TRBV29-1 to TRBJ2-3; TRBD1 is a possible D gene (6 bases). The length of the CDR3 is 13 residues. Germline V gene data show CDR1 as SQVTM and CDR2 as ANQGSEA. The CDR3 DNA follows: TGCAGTTCTCCTGCACAGGGAGCAGATACGCAGTATTTT. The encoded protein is CSSPAQGADTQYF.

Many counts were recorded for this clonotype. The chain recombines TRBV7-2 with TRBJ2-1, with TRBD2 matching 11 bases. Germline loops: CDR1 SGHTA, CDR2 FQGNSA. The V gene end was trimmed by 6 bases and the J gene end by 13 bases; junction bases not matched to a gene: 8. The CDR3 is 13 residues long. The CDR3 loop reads CASSIAGGPVQFF. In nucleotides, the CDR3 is TGTGCCAGCAGTATAGCGGGAGGGCCTGTTCAGTTCTTC.

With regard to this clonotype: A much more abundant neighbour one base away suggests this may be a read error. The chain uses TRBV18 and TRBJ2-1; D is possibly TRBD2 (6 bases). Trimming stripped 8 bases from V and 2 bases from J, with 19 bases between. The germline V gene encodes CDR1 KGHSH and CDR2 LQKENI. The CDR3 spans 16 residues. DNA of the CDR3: TGTGCCAGCCCGCGACTAGACCCAGTGACCTACAATGAGCAGTTCTTC. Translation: CASPRLDPVTYNEQFF. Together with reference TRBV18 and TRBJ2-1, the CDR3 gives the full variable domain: NAGVMQNPRHLVRRRGQEARLRCSPMKGHSHVYWYRQLPEEGLKFMVYLQKENIIDESGMPKERFSAEFPKEGPSILRIQQVVRGDSAAYFCASPRLDPVTYNEQFFGPGTRLTVL.

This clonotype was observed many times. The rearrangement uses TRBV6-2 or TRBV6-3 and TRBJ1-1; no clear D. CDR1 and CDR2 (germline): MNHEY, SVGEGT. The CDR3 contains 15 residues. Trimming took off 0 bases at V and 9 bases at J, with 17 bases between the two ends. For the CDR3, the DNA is TGTGCCAGCAGTTACTCGAGTATCGGAGGACTGAAAGCTTTCTTT. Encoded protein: CASSYSSIGGLKAFF.

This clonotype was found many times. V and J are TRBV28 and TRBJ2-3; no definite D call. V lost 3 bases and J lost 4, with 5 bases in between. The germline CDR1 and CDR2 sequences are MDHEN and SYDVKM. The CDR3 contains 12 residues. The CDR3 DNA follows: TGTGCCAGCAGTTTGATATCAGATACGCAGTATTTT. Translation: CASSLISDTQYF.

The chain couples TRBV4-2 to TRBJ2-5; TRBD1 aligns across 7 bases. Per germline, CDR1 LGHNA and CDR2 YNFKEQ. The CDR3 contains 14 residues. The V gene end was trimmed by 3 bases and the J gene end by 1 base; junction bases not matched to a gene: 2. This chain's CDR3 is CASSHGDSQETQYF. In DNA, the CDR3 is TGTGCCAGCAGCCATGGGGACAGCCAAGAGACCCAGTACTTC.

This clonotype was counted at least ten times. The CDR3 DNA reads as TGTGCCAGCAGCCTCGGCGTTAACTATGGCTACACCTTC. It yields the protein CASSLGVNYGYTF. The chain recombines TRBV3-1 with TRBJ1-2; D uncertain. There are 13 residues in the CDR3. V lost 4 bases, J lost 1 base, and 7 bases lay in between. CDR1 and CDR2 (germline): LGHDT, YNNKEL (reference sequence). The full variable domain, with the rest looked up from reference TRBV3-1 and TRBJ1-2, is DTAVSQTPKYLVTQMGNDKSIKCEQNLGHDTMYWYKQDSKKFLKIMFSYNNKELIINETVPNRFSPKSPDKAHLNLHINSLELGDSAVYFCASSLGVNYGYTFGSGTRLTVV.

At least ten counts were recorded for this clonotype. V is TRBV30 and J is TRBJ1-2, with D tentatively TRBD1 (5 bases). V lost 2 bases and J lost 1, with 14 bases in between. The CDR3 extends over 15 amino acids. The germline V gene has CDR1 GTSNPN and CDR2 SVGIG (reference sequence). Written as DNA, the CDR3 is TGTGCCTGGAGTACTGGGACCGTACATAACTATGGCTACACCTTC. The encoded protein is CAWSTGTVHNYGYTF.

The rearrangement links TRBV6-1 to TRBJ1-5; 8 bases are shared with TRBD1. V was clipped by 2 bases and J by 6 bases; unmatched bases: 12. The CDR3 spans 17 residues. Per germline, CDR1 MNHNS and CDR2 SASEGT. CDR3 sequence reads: CASSESTGGGLGQPQHF. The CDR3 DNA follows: TGTGCCAGCAGTGAAAGTACAGGGGGGGGTTTGGGTCAGCCCCAGCATTTT.

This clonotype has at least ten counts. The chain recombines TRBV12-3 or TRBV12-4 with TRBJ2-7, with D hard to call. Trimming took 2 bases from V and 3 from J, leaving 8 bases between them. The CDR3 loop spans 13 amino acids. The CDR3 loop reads CASSLWNLYEQYF. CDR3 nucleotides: TGTGCCAGCAGTTTATGGAACCTCTACGAGCAGTACTTC.